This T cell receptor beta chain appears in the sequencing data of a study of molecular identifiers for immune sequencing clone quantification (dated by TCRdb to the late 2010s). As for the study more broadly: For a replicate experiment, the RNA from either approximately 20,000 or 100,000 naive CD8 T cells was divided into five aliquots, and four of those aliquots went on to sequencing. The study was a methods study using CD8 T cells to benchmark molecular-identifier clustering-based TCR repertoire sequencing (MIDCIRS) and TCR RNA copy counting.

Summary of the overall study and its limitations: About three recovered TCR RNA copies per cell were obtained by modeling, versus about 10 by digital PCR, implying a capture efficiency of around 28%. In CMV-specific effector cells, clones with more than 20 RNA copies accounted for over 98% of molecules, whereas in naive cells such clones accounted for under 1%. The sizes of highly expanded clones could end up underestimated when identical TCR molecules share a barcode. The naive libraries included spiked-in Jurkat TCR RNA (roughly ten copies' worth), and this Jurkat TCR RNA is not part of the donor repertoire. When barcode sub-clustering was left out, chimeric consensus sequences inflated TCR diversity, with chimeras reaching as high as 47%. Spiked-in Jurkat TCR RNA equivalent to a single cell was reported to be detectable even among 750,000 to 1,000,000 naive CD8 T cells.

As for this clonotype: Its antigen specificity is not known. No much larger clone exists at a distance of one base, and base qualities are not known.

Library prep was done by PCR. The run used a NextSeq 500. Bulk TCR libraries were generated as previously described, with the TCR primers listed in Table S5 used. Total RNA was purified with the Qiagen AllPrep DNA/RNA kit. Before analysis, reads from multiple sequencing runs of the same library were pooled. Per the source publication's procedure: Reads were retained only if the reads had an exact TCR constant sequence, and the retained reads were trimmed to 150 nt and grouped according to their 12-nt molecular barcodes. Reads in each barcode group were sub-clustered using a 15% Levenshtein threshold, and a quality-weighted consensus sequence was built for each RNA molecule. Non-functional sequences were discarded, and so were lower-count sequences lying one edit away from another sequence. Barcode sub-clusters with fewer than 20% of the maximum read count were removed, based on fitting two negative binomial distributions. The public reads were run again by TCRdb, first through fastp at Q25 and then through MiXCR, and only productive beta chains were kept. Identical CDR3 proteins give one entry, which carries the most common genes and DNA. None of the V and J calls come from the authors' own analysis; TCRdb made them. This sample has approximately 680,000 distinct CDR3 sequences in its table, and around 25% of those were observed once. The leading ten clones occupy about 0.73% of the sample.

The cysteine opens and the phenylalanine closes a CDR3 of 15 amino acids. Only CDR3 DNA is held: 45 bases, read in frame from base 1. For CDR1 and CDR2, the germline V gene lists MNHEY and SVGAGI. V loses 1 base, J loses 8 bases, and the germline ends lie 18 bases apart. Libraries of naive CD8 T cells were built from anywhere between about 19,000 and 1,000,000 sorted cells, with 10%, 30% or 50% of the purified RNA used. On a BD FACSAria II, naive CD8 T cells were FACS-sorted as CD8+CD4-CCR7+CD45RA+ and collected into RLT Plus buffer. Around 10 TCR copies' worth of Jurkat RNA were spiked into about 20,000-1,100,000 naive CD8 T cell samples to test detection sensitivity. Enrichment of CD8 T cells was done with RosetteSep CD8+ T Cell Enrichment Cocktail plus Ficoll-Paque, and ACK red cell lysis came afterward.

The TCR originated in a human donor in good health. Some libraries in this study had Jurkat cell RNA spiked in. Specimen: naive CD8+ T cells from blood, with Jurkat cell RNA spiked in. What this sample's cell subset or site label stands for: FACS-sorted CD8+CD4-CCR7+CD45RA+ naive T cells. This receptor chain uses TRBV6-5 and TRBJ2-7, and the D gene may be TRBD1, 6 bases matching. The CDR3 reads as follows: CASSYLHPKRDKQYF. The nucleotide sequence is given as TGTGCCAGCAGTTACTTGCATCCAAAACGGGACAAGCAGTACTTC.